Presented here are 5 T cell receptor beta chains from one specimen sequenced in a study of blood T cell repertoires in COVID-19. The assay was immunoSEQ multiplex PCR, and TCRdb's table has in-frame clones only and misses some. The sample consists of hundreds of thousands of clones, 65% to 90% of them appearing once. Sequencing was carried out using peripheral blood. Every receptor here comes from a human donor in a cohort sampled during active COVID-19.

The J gene is TRBJ1-4, the V gene TRBV5-1; 7 bases are a match to TRBD1. The length of the CDR3 is 14 residues. Unmatched junction bases numbered 6, after V lost 4 bases and J lost 6 bases. Germline CDR1 and CDR2: SGHRS and YFSETQ. The CDR3 is CASSSDRADEKLFF. CDR3 DNA sequence: TGCGCCAGCAGCAGTGACAGGGCGGATGAAAAACTGTTTTTT.

In regard to this clone: The junction does not match germline at one end; this may be a read error. This chain joins TRBV10-3 and TRBJ2-5, with TRBD2 identical over 10 bases. Germline assignment: CDR1 ENHRY and CDR2 SYGVKD. The CDR3 is 12 amino acids. The CDR3 protein is CAIRGSGGPLDF. In DNA form, the CDR3 reads TGTGCCATCAGGGGTAGCGGGGGGCCTTTAGACTTC.

V gene TRBV27 combines with J gene TRBJ2-7, with D tentatively TRBD2 (5 bases). Germline CDR1 is MNHEY and CDR2 is SMNVEV (reference sequence). The ends were cut back, 6 bases at V and 1 base at J, with 13 bases in the middle. The CDR3 extends over 14 amino acids. In DNA, the CDR3 is TGTGCCAGCAGCCAAGTTAGAGGGTCCTACGAGCAGTACTTC. Its protein is CASSQVRGSYEQYF.

This clone was counted a few times. This chain joins TRBV27 and TRBJ1-5, with 7 nucleotides matching TRBD1. CDR1 and CDR2 from the germline V gene are MNHEY and SMNVEV (reference sequence). The CDR3 runs 14 residues. The ends lost 0 bases at V and 4 bases at J; junction bases unmatched: 0. In DNA form, the CDR3 reads TGTGCCAGCAGTTTATCACAGGGGAATCAGCCCCAGCATTTT. This gives the protein CASSLSQGNQPQHF.

The chain is built from TRBV11-3 and TRBJ1-3; maybe TRBD1 (5 bases). V was pared by 3 bases and J by 0 bases, with 9 bases between. Germline lookup yields CDR1 SGHNT and CDR2 YENEEA. The CDR3 contains 15 residues. In nucleotides, the CDR3 is TGTGCCAGCAGCTTTGGCGGGGGCTCTGGAAACACCATATATTTT. It specifies CASSFGGGSGNTIYF.